This TCR beta chain was identified in a study of T-cell memory formation after mild COVID-19 (dated by TCRdb to the early 2020s). A note on the overall study: TCR sequence clusters from the two donors were largely donor specific. T-cell clones expanding and contracting after mild COVID-19 in two donors were tracked by longitudinal TCRalpha and TCRbeta repertoire sequencing. The cohort comprised two young, previously healthy adult volunteers, one female and one male.

Concerning this clonotype: Its antigen is not yet known. Per-nucleotide qualities are absent, and no much larger clonotype sits a single base away.

For this chain, trimming is 3 bases at the V end and 6 bases at the J end, and the number of junction bases without a gene match is 8. The CDR3 runs 15 residues from the cysteine to the phenylalanine. Only CDR3 DNA is held: 45 bases, read in frame from base 1. PBMCs were isolated by Ficoll-Paque density gradient centrifugation. Summary of the overall study and its limitations: From day 15 to 85, contracting clones showed balanced CD4/CD8 phenotypes, whereas a second wave of clones that expanded from day 15 to 37 leaned towards CD4+. Contracting CD4+ clones appeared mostly in the CM and EM memory subsets, whereas CD8+ clones were enriched in EMRA. The detection of some responding clones in pre-infection memory suggests that pre-existing cross-reactive memory T cells joined the SARS-CoV-2 response. The second-wave clones that peaked on day 37 were not confirmed to be SARS-CoV-2 specific. Only two mild cases were covered by the study, and larger cohorts that include severe cases with pre-infection samples were considered necessary.

TCRdb records Illumina NovaSeq 6000 as the sequencer. TCRalpha and TCRbeta cDNA libraries were built by 5'RACE with constant-segment primers, adding sample barcodes and unique molecular identifiers. Trizol reagent was used to extract RNA from every sample. Libraries were amplified in two PCR steps, with a second sample barcode and Illumina TruSeq adapters added in the second step. Sequencing of libraries was performed on an Illumina NovaSeq with 2 x 150 bp paired-end reads. The paper's processing steps were these. The reads were demultiplexed and collapsed into UMI-guided consensus sequences using migec v1.2.7. Using mixcr v2.1.11, UMI consensuses were aligned to TRA and TRB V and J templates and then assembled into clonotypes. A clonotype was counted as expanded or contracted only when both edgeR and NoisET called the clonotype significant, with the noise models trained on biological replicates. For edgeR calls, a false discovery rate-adjusted p below 0.01 and a log2 fold-change threshold of 1 were applied. As an exploratory analysis of dynamics, max-normalized trajectories of the 1000 most abundant clonotypes were examined by PCA with hierarchical clustering. The CD4 or CD8 phenotype of responding clones was assigned using the separately sequenced CD4+ and CD8+ repertoires. The public reads were quality trimmed at Q25 with fastp and then assembled into clones with MiXCR by TCRdb, keeping productive beta chains. One record per CDR3 amino acid sequence lists the most common genes and DNA. These V and J calls originate from TCRdb's pipeline instead of the authors' own analysis. This sample comprises around 310,000 distinct CDR3 sequences, more than 15% of them detected only once. The ten top clones hold approximately 20% of the sample.

The clonotype originates from a man aged 18-30 years who had mild COVID-19 (a few samples of this study predate the infection). The sample titles of this study are shuffled in the database, so cell type and time point are left out; the donor was told from shared clones. The specimen sequenced was PBMCs or a T cell subset sorted from them (not recorded which). The chain uses TRBV12-3 or TRBV12-4 and TRBJ2-3; TRBD2 agrees with 8 junctional bases. The CDR3 loop reads CASSFRLAGGDTQYF. The sequence in DNA is TGTGCCAGCAGTTTTCGGCTAGCGGGCGGGGATACGCAGTATTTT.